A selection of T cell receptor beta chains follows, all from one sample in a study of pediatric ulcerative colitis. TCRdb's copy holds only in-frame clones and misses some; the assay was immunoSEQ multiplex PCR. The repertoire holds around 30,000 clones, with roughly four fifths as singletons. Sequencing used blood. Receptors originate from a boy under 18 with severe ulcerative colitis. CDR3s include the opening cysteine and the closing phenylalanine or tryptophan.

v_call cdr3_aa
TRBV12-5 CASGRGMDQPQHF
TRBV2 CASSESYYAGNTIYF
TRBV7-3 CASSFGNTEAFF
TRBV19 CASSIQGRDTEAFF
TRBV11-2 CASSHGSEAFF
TRBV6-6 CASSSQGGSAGELFF
TRBV19 CASSIGTGRYGYTF
TRBV12-5 CASGLVPQGGTEAFF
TRBV6-6 CASSYQGSTEAFF
TRBV25-1 CASSDEQGPRDTQYF
TRBV4-1 CASSRITDNEQFF
TRBV7-9 CASSLLTSASGGAETQYF
TRBV5-8 CASSLGVKTGELFF
TRBV5-1 CASSFGETQYF
TRBV6-1 CASSDQGDTGELFF
TRBV25-1 CASSDRGQETQYF
TRBV6-5 CASSSRGEQYF
TRBV19 CASRNRASDNSPLHF
TRBV4-1 CASSRQVAAEAFF
TRBV4-3 CASSQPSGGVNEQFF
TRBV7-3 CASSPQGAGTEAFF
TRBV5-6 CASSALRENTEAFF
TRBV9 CASSVEHSGGYSYNEQFF
TRBV6-1 CASSPSGNYEQYF
TRBV4-2 CASSQDKNTGELFF
TRBV25-1 CASNDMAGTPLHF
TRBV10-3 CAISELVGAPDTQYF
TRBV7-8 CASSLRDAQETQYF
TRBV29-1 CSVVAGDGYTF
TRBV6-1 CASSEVQVDTEAFF
TRBV7-9 CASSLTYRHLYGYTF
TRBV30 CAWSVRGGHNEQFF
TRBV14 CASSQTFSGGAETQYF